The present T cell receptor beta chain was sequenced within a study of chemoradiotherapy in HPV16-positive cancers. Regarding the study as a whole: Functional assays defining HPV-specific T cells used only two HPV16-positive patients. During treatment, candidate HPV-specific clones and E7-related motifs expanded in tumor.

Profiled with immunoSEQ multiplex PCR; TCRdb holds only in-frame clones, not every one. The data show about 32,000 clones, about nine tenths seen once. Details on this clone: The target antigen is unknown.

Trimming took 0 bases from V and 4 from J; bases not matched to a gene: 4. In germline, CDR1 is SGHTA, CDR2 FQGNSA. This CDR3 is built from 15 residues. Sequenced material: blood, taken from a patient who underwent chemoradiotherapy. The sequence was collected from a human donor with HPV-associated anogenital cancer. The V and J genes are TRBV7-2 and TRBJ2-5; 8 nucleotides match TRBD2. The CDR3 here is CASSLAGGAGETQYF. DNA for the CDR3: TGTGCCAGCAGCTTAGCCGGGGGGGCGGGAGAGACCCAGTACTTC.